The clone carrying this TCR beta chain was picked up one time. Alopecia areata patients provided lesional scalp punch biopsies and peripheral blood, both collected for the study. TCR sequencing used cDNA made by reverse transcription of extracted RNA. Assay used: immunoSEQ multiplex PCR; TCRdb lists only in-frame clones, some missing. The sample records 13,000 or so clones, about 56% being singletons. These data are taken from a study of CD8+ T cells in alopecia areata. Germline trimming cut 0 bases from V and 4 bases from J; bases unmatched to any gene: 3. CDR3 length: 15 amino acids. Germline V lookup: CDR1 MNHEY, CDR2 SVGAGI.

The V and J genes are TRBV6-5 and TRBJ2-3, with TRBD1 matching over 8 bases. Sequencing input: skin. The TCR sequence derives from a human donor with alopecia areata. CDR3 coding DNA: TGTGCCAGCAGTTACTCGTTGACAGGGGCAGATACGCAGTATTTT. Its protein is CASSYSLTGADTQYF.